This T cell receptor beta chain is drawn from a study of post-analysis software for immune sequencing data. Background on the study: Multiple sclerosis in the patients followed relapsing-remitting, secondary progressive and progressive-relapsing courses.

Sequencing libraries made from TCR beta cDNA carried unique molecular identifiers. Each CDR3 protein gets one entry after TCRdb re-called the PCR reads with MiXCR. This table holds roughly 800,000 distinct CDR3 sequences, approximately 53% found once. Study-wide results and limits: Patients used five TRBV segments, including TRBV5-6, TRBV5-1 and TRBV20-1, more often than controls.

V shed 8 bases and J 6 bases; nucleotides not matched to a gene: 11. The CDR3 runs to 14 residues. The germline gives CDR1 ENHRY, CDR2 SYGVKD. Comments on this clonotype: As yet, its antigen is unknown.

Sequencing used blood. The sequence was collected from a girl under 18 with multiple sclerosis. This chain links TRBV10-3 with TRBJ2-7; 9 positions agree with TRBD1. CDR3 DNA sequence: TGTGCCATCGGGGGGACAGGGAGAGGCGGCGAGCAGTACTTC. Its protein product is CAIGGTGRGGEQYF.